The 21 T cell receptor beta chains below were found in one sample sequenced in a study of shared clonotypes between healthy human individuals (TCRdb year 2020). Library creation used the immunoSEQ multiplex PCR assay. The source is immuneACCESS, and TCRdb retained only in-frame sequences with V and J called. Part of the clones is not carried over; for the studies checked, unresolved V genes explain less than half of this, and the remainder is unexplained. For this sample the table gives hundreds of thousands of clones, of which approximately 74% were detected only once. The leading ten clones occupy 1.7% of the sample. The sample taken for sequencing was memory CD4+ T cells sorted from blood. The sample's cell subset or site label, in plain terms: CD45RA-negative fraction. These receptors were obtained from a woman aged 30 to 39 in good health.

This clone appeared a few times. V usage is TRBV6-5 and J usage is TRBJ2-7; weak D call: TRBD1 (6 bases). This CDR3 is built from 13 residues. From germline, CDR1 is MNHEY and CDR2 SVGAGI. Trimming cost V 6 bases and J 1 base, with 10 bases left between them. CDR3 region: CASRKGQSYEQYF. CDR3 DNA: TGTGCCAGCAGAAAAGGACAGTCCTACGAGCAGTACTTC.

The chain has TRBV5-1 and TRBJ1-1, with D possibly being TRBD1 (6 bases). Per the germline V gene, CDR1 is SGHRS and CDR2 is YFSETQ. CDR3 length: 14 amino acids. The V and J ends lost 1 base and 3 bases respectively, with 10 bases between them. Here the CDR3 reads CASSLTGPHTEAFF. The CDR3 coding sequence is TGCGCCAGCAGCTTGACAGGGCCCCACACTGAAGCTTTCTTT.

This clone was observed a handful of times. In nucleotides, the CDR3 is TGTGCCTGCGGAGGGAGAGAGACCCAGTACTTC. Translation: CACGGRETQYF. J is TRBJ2-5 and V is TRBV30, with D perhaps TRBD2 (6 bases). The CDR3 extends over 11 amino acids. With 6 bases removed from V and 4 bases from J, the gap between germline ends came to 9 bases. In germline, CDR1 is GTSNPN, CDR2 SVGIG (reference sequence).

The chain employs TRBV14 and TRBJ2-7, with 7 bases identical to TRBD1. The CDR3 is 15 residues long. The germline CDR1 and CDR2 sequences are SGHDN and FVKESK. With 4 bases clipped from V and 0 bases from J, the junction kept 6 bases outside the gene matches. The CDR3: CASSPGQPSSYEQYF. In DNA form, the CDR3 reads TGTGCCAGCAGCCCGGGACAGCCTAGCTCCTACGAGCAGTACTTC.

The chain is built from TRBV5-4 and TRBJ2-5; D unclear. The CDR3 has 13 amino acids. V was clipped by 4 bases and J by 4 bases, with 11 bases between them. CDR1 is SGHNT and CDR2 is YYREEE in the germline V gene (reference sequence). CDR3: CASSPGRRETQYF. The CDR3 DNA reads TGTGCCAGCAGCCCCGGACGTCGAGAGACCCAGTACTTC.

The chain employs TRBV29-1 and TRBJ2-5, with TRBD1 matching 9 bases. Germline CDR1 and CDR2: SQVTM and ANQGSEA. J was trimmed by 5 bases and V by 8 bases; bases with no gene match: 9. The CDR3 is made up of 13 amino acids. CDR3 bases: TGCAGCTCACGACAGGGGGTGTTGGAGACCCAGTACTTC. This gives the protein CSSRQGVLETQYF.

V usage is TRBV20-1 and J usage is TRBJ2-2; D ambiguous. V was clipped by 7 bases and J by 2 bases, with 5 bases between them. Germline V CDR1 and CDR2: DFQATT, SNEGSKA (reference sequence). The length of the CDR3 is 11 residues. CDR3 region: CSGLNTGELFF. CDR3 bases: TGCAGTGGGCTTAACACCGGGGAGCTGTTTTTT.

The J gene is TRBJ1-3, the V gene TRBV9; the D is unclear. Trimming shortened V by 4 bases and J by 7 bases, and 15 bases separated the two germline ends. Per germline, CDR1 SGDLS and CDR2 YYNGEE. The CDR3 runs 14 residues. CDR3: CASSKSISLNTIYF. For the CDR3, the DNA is TGTGCCAGCAGCAAATCCATAAGCTTGAACACCATATATTTT.

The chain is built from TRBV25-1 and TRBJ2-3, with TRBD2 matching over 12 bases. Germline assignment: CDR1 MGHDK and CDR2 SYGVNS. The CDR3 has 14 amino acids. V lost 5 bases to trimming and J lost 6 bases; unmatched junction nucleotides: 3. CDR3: CASSPLAGGDTQYF. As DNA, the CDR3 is TGTGCCAGCAGTCCGCTAGCGGGAGGGGATACGCAGTATTTT. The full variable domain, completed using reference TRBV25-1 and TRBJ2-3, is EADIYQTPRYLVIGTGKKITLECSQTMGHDKMYWYQQDPGMELHLIHYSYGVNSTEKGDLSSESTVSRIRTEHFPLTLESARPSHTSQYLCASSPLAGGDTQYFGPGTRLTVL.

The CDR3 region is CASSSGFREQYF. In DNA form, the CDR3 reads TGTGCCAGCAGTTCAGGTTTTAGGGAGCAGTACTTC. The rearrangement joins TRBV27 to TRBJ2-7; D gene ambiguous. The CDR3 length is 12 residues. The V gene's germline CDR1 is MNHEY and CDR2 SMNVEV (reference sequence). The germline V and J ends were trimmed by 4 bases and 7 bases, with 11 bases remaining between them.

The CDR3 region has the DNA TGTGCCAGCGGCAGACCGGGGACTAGCGGGAGTGAGCAGTTCTTC. It codes for CASGRPGTSGSEQFF. V and J are TRBV7-9 and TRBJ2-1, with TRBD2 matching over 14 bases. This CDR3 is 15 amino acids long. Trimming at V came to 8 bases and at J to 9 bases, leaving 9 bases not matched to a gene. Germline CDR1 reads SEHNR; CDR2 reads FQNEAQ (reference sequence). Full variable domain (missing parts from reference TRBV7-9 and TRBJ2-1): DTGVSQNPRHKITKRGQNVTFRCDPISEHNRLYWYRQTLGQGPEFLTYFQNEAQLEKSRLLSDRFSAERPKGSFSTLEIQRTEQGDSAMYLCASGRPGTSGSEQFFGPGTRLTVL.

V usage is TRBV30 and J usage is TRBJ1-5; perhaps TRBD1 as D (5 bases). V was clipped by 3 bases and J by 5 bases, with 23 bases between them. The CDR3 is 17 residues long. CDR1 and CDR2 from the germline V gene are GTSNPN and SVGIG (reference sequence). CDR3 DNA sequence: TGTGCCTGGAGAGTCCGGGGTCCCCGGCAGGGCGATCAGCCCCAGCATTTT. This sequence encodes CAWRVRGPRQGDQPQHF. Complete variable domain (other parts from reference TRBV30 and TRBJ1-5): SQTIHQWPATLVQPVGSPLSLECTVEGTSNPNLYWYRQAAGRGLQLLFYSVGIGQISSEVPQNLSASRPQDRQFILSSKKLLLSDSGFYLCAWRVRGPRQGDQPQHFGDGTRLSIL.

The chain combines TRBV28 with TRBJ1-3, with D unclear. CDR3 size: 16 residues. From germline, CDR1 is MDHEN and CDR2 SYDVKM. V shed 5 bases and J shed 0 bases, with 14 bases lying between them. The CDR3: CASSAPGGSSGNTIYF. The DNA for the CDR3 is TGTGCCAGCAGTGCCCCCGGCGGGAGCTCTGGAAACACCATATATTTT.

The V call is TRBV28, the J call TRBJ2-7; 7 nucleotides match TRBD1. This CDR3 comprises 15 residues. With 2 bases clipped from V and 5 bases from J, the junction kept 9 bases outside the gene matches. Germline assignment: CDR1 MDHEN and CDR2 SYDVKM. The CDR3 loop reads CASSLLDRDRNEQYF. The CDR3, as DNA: TGTGCCAGCAGTTTACTAGACAGGGACCGGAACGAGCAGTACTTC.

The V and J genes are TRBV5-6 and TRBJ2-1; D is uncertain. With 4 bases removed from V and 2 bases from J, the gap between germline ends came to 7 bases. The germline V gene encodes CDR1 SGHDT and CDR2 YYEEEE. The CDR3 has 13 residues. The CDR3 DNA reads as TGTGCCAGCAGCCCGTGGGCCTACAATGAGCAGTTCTTC. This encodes CASSPWAYNEQFF.

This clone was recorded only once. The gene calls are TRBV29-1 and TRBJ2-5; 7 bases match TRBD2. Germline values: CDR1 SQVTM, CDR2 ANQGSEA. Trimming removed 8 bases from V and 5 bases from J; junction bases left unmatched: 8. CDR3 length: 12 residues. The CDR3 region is CSIRGGEETQYF. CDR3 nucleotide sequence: TGCAGCATCCGCGGGGGAGAGGAGACCCAGTACTTC.

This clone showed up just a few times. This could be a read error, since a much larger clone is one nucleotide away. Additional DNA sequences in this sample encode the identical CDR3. The CDR3 is CATSNRTDTQYF. In DNA form, the CDR3 reads TGTGCCACCAGCAATCGCACAGATACGCAGTATTTT. The chain uses TRBV15 and TRBJ2-3; no firm D call. The germline CDR1 and CDR2 sequences are LNHNV and YYDKDF (reference sequence). CDR3 size: 12 residues. The V end lost 4 bases, the J end lost 1 base, and 3 bases lay between the germline ends.

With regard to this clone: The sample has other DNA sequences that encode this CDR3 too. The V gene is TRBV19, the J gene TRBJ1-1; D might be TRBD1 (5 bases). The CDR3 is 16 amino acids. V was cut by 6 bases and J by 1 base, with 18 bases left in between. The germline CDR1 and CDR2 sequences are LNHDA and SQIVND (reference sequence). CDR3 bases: TGTGCCAGTAGAAATACAGGAAATGGGAGGAACACTGAAGCTTTCTTT. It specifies CASRNTGNGRNTEAFF.

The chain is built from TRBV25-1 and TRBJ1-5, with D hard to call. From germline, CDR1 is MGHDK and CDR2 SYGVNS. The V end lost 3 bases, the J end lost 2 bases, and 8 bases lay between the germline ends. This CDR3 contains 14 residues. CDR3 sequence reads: CASSDADGNQPQHF. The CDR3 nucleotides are TGTGCCAGCAGTGACGCGGATGGCAATCAGCCCCAGCATTTT.

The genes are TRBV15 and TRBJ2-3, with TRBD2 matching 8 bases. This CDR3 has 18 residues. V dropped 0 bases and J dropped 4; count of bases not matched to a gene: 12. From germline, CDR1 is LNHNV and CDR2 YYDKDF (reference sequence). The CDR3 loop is CATSRDLPGGGRADTQYF. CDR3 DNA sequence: TGTGCCACCAGCAGAGATTTGCCGGGAGGGGGACGGGCAGATACGCAGTATTTT.

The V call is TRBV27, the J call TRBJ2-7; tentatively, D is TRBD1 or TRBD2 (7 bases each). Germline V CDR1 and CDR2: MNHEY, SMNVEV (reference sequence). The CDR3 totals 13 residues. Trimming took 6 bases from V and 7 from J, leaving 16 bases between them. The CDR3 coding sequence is TGTGCCAGCAGCCGCCATCAGGGGGGGGAGCAGTACTTC. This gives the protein CASSRHQGGEQYF.